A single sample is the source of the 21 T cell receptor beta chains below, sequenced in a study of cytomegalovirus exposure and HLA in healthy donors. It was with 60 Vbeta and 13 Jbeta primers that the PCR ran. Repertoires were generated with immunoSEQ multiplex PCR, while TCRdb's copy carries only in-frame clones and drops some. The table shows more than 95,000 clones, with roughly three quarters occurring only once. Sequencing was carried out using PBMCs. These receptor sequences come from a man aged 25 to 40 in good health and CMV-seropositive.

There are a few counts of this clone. In DNA form, the CDR3 reads TGTGCCAGCAGTCCCAGGGCCCTGAACACTGAAGCTTTCTTT. Protein product: CASSPRALNTEAFF. The chain couples TRBV28 to TRBJ1-1; D perhaps matches TRBD1 (5 bases). V was shortened by 5 bases and J by 0 bases, with 10 bases between the two germline ends. Germline V lookup: CDR1 MDHEN, CDR2 SYDVKM. The CDR3 runs to 14 residues.

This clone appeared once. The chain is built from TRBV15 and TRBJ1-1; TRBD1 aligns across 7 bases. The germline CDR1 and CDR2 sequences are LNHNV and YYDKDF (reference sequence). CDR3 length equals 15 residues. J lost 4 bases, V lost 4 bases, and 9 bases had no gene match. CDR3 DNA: TGTGCCACCAGCATCCAAGCGACAGGGCCCACTGAAGCTTTCTTT. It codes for CATSIQATGPTEAFF.

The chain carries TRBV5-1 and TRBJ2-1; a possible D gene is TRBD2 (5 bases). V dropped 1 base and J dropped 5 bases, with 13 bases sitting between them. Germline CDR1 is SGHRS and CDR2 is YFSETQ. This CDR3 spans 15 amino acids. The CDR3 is CASSLSPLADNEQFF. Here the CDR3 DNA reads TGCGCCAGCAGCTTGTCCCCTCTAGCAGACAATGAGCAGTTCTTC.

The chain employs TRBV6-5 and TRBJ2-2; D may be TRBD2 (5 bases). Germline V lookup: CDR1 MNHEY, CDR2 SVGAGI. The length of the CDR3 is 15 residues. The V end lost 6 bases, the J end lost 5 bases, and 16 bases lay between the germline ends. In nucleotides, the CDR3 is TGTGCCAGCAGATGGGAGTACGTAGATACCGGGGAGCTGTTTTTT. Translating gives CASRWEYVDTGELFF.

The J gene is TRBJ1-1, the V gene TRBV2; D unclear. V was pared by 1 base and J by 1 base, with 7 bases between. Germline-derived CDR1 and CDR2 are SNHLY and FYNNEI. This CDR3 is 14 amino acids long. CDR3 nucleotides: TGTGCCAGCAGTGAAGGACATAAGAACACTGAAGCTTTCTTT. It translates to CASSEGHKNTEAFF.

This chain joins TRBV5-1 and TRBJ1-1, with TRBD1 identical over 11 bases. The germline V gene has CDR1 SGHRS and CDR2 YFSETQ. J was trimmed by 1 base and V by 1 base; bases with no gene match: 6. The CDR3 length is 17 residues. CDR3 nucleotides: TGCGCCAGCAGCTTGTACTGGACAGGGGGCCCGAACACTGAAGCTTTCTTT. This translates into CASSLYWTGGPNTEAFF. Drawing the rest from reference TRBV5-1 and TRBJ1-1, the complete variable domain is KAGVTQTPRYLIKTRGQQVTLSCSPISGHRSVSWYQQTPGQGLQFLFEYFSETQRNKGNFPGRFSGRQFSNSRSEMNVSTLELGDSALYLCASSLYWTGGPNTEAFFGQGTRLTVV.

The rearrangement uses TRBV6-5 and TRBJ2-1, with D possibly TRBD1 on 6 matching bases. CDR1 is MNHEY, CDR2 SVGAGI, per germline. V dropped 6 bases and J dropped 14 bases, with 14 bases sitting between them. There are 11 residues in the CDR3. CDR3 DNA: TGTGCCAGCAGAGGACAGAAAAAAAAGTTCTTC. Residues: CASRGQKKKFF.

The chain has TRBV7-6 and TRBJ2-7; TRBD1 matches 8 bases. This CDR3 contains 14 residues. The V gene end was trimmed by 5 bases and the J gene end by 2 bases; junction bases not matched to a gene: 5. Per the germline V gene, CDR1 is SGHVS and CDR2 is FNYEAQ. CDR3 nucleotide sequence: TGTGCCAGCAGCCTCTCCAGGGGGCCCTACGAGCAGTACTTC. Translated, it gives CASSLSRGPYEQYF.

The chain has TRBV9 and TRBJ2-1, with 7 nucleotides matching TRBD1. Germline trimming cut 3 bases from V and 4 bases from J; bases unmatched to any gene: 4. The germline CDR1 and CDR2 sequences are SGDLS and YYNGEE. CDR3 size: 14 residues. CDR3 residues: CASSEGQIYNEQFF. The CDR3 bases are TGTGCCAGCAGCGAGGGACAGATATACAATGAGCAGTTCTTC.

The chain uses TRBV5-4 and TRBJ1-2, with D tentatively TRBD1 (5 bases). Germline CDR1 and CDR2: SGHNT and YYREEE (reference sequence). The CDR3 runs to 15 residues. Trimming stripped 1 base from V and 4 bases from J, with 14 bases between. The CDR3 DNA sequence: TGTGCCAGCAGCTTGTTGGGGCAGTCCGTCTATGGCTACACCTTC. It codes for CASSLLGQSVYGYTF.

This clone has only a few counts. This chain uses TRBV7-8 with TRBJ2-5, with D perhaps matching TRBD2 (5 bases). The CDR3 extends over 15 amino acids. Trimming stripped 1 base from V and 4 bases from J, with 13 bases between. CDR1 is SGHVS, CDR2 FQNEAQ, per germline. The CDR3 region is CASSLGPGKGETQYF. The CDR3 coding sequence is TGTGCCAGCAGCTTAGGTCCGGGGAAAGGAGAGACCCAGTACTTC.

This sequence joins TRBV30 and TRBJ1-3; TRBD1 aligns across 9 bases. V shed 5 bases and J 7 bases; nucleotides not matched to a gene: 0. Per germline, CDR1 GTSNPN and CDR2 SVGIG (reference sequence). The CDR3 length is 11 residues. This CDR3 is CAWDRGNTIYF. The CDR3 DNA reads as TGTGCCTGGGACAGGGGGAACACCATATATTTT.

CDR3 sequence: CATHFGTGDRGYEKLFF. As DNA, the CDR3 is TGCGCCACCCACTTCGGGACAGGGGATAGGGGTTATGAAAAACTGTTTTTT. The chain links TRBV5-1 to TRBJ1-4, with 10 bases fitting TRBD1. The V and J ends lost 9 bases and 6 bases, in that order; junction bases with no gene match: 17. The CDR3 totals 17 residues. Germline assignment: CDR1 SGHRS and CDR2 YFSETQ.

The CDR3 here is CASSPGGYSSYEQYF. DNA of the CDR3: TGTGCCTCATCTCCAGGGGGGTATTCATCCTACGAGCAGTACTTC. J is TRBJ2-7 and V is TRBV6-1; a possible D gene is TRBD1 (7 bases). The CDR3 runs 15 residues. Germline CDR1 MNHNS, CDR2 SASEGT. V was trimmed by 11 bases and J by 1 base, leaving 21 bases between them.

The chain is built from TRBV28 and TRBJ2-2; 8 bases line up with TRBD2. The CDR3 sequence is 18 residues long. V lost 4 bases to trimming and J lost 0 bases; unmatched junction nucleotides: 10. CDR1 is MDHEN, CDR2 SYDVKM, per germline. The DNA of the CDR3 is TGTGCCAGCAGTTCATGGTCTAGCGGGCTAGCGAACACCGGGGAGCTGTTTTTT. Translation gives CASSSWSSGLANTGELFF.

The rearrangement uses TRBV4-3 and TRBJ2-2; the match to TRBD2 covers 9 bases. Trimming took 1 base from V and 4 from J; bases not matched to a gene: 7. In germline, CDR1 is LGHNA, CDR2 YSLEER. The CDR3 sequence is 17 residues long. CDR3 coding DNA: TGCGCCAGCAGCCAAGTCGTCGCGGGAGGGGTCACCGGGGAGCTGTTTTTT. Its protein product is CASSQVVAGGVTGELFF.

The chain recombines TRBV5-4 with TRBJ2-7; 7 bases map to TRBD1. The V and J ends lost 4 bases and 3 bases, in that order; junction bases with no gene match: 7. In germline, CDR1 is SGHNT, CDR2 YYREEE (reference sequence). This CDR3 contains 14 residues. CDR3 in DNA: TGTGCCAGCAGCGCCCCGGGACAGATCTACGAGCAGTACTTC. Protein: CASSAPGQIYEQYF.

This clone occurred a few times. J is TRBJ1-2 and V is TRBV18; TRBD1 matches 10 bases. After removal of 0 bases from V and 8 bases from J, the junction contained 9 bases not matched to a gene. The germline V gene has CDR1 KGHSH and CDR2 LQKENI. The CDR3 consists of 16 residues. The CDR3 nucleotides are TGTGCCAGCTCACCACCCCAGACCGGGACAGGGGTGGGCTACACCTTC. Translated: CASSPPQTGTGVGYTF.

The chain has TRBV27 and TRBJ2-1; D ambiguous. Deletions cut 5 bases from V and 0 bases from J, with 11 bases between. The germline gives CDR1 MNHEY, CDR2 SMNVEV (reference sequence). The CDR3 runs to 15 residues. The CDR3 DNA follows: TGTGCCAGCAGTGTAATCGCGAGCTCCTACAATGAGCAGTTCTTC. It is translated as CASSVIASSYNEQFF.

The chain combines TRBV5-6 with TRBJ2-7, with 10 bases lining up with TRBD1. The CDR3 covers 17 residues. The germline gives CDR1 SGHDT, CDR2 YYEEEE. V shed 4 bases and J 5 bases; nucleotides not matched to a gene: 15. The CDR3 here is CASSPSPPGQGYHEQYF. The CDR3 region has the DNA TGTGCCAGCAGCCCAAGTCCTCCGGGACAGGGGTACCACGAGCAGTACTTC.

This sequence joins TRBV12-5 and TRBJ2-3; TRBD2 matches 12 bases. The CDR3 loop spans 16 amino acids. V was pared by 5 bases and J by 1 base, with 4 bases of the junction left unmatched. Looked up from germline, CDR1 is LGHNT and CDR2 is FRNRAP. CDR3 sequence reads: CASGPGLAGGTDTQYF. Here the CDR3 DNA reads TGTGCTAGTGGTCCGGGACTAGCGGGTGGCACAGATACGCAGTATTTT.